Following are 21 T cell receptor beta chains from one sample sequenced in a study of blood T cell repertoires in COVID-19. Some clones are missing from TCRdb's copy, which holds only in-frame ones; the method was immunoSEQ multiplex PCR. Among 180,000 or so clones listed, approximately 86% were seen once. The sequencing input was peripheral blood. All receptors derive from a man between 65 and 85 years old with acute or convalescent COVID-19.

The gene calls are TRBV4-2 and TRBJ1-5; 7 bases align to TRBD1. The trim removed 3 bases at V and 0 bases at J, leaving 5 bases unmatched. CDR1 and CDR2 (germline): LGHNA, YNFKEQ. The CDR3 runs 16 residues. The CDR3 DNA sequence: TGTGCCAGCAGCCAGGGACAGATTTATAGCAATCAGCCCCAGCATTTT. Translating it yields CASSQGQIYSNQPQHF.

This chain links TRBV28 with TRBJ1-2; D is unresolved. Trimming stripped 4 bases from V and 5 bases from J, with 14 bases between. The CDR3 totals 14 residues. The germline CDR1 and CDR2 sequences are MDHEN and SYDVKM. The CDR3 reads CASSWTATRYGYTF. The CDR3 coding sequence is TGTGCCAGCAGTTGGACGGCTACTAGGTATGGCTACACCTTC.

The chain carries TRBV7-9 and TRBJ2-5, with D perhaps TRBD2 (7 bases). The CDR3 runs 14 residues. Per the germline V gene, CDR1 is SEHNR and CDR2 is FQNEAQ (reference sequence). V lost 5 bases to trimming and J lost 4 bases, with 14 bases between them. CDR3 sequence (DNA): TGTGCCAGCAGCCCATCGGGGGGCAGAGAGACCCAGTACTTC. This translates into CASSPSGGRETQYF.

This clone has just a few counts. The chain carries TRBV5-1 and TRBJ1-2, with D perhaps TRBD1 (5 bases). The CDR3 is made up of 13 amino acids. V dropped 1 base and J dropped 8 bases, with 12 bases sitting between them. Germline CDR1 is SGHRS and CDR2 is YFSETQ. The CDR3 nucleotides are TGCGCCAGCAGCTTGTCCGGGGGAGAGGGCTACACCTTC. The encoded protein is CASSLSGGEGYTF.

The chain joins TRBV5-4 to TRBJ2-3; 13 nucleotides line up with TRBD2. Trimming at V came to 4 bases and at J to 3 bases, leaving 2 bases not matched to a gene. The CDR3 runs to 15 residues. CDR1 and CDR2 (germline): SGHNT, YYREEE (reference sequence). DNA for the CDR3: TGTGCCAGCAGCGGGACTAGCGGGGTTACAGATACGCAGTATTTT. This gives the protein CASSGTSGVTDTQYF.

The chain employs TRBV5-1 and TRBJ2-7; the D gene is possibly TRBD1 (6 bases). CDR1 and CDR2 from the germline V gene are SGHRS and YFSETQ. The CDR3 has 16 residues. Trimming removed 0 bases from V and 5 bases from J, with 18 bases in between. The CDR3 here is CASSLGGTGSLDEQYF. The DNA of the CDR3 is TGCGCCAGCAGCTTGGGAGGTACAGGGAGTCTCGACGAGCAGTACTTC.

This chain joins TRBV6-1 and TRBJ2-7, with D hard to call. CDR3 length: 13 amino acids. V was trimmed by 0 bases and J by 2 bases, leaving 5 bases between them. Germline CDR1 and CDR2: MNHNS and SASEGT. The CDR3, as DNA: TGTGCCAGCAGTGAAGCCGGTCCCTACGAGCAGTACTTC. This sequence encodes CASSEAGPYEQYF.

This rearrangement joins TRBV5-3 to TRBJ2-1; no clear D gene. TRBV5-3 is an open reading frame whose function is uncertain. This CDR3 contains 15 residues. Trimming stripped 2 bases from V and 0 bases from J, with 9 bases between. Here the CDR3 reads CARSFSVSSYNEQFF. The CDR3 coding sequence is TGTGCCAGAAGCTTCAGCGTTAGCTCCTACAATGAGCAGTTCTTC.

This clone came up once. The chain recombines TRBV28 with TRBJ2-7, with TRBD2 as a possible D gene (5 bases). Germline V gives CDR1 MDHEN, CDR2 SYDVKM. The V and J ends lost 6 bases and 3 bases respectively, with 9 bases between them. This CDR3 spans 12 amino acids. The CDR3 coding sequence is TGTGCCAGCAGGTCACTAGTCTACGAGCAGTACTTC. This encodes CASRSLVYEQYF.

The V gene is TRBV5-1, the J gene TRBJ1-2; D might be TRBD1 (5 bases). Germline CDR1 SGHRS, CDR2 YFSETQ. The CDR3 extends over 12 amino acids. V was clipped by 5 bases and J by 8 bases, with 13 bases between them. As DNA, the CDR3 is TGCGCCAGCAGGTTAGGGGAGGAAGGCTACACCTTC. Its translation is CASRLGEEGYTF.

The CDR3 DNA reads as TGTGCCAGCAGCAGGGTAGGGGACACTGAAGCTTTCTTT. This encodes CASSRVGDTEAFF. The gene calls are TRBV6-5 and TRBJ1-1; tentatively, D is TRBD1 (5 bases). Germline V gives CDR1 MNHEY, CDR2 SVGAGI. Trimming stripped 6 bases from V and 3 bases from J, with 11 bases between. This CDR3 spans 13 amino acids.

Here the CDR3 DNA reads TGTGCCAGCAGTTCCCGGGGAGGGGTCTACGAGCAGTACTTC. This translates into CASSSRGGVYEQYF. The chain couples TRBV6-5 to TRBJ2-7; 7 bases are a match to TRBD2. Per the germline V gene, CDR1 is MNHEY and CDR2 is SVGAGI. The CDR3 is 14 amino acids. Germline trimming cut 4 bases from V and 3 bases from J; bases unmatched to any gene: 6.

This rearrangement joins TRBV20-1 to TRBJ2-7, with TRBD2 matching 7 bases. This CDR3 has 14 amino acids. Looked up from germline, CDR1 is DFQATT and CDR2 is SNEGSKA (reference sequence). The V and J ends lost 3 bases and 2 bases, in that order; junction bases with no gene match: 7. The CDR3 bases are TGCAGTGCTAGTCGCCTAGCGGACACCTACGAGCAGTACTTC. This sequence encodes CSASRLADTYEQYF.

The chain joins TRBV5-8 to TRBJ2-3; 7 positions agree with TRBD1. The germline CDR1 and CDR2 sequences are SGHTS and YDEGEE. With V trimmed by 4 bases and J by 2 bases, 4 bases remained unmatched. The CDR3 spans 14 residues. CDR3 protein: CASSPGQPTDTQYF. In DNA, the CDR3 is TGTGCCAGCAGCCCGGGACAGCCCACAGATACGCAGTATTTT. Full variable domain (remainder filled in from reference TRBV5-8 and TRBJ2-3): EAGVTQSPTHLIKTRGQQATLRCSPISGHTSVYWYQQALGLGLQFLLWYDEGEERNRGNFPPRFSGRQFPNYSSELNVNALELEDSALYLCASSPGQPTDTQYFGPGTRLTVL.

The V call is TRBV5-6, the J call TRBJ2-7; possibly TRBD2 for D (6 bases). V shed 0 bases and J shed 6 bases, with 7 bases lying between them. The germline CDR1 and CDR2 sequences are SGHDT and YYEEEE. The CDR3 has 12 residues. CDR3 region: CASSLVRGEQYF. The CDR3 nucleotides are TGTGCCAGCAGCTTGGTGCGGGGCGAGCAGTACTTC.

Written as DNA, the CDR3 is TGTGCCAGCAGCTCCGGGACTGCCTCCTACAATGAGCAGTTCTTC. This codes for CASSSGTASYNEQFF. J is TRBJ2-1 and V is TRBV7-2; TRBD2 is a possible D gene (6 bases). Germline V gene data show CDR1 as SGHTA and CDR2 as FQGNSA. The V gene lost 4 bases and the J gene lost 0 bases, with 10 bases spanning the gap. The CDR3 has 15 residues.

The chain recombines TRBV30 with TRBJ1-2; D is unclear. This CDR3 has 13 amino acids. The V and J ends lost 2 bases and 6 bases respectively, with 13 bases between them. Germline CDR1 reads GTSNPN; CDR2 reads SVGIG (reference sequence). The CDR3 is CAWSRLTVDGYTF. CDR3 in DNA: TGTGCCTGGAGTAGGCTCACAGTTGATGGCTACACCTTC.

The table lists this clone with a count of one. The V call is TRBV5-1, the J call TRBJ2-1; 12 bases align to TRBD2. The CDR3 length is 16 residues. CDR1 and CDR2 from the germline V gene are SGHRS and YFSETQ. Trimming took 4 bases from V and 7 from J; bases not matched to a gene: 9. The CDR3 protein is CASSPPSGRAGNEQFF. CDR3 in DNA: TGCGCCAGCAGCCCTCCTAGCGGGAGGGCGGGAAATGAGCAGTTCTTC.

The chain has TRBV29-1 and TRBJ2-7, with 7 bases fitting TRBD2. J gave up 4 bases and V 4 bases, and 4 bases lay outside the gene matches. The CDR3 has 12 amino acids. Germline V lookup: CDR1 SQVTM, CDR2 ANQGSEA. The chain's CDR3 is CSVGQGGYEQYF. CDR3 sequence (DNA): TGCAGCGTTGGGCAGGGAGGGTACGAGCAGTACTTC.

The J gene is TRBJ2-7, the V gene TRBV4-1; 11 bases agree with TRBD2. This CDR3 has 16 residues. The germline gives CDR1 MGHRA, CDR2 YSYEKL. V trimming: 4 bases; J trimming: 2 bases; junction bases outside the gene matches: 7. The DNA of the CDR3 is TGCGCCAGCAGCCCCGGACTAGCGGGCCGTGCCTACGAGCAGTACTTC. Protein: CASSPGLAGRAYEQYF.

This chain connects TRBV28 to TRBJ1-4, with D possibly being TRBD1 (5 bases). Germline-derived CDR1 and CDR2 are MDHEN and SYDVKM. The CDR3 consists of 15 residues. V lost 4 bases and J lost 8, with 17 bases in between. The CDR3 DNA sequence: TGTGCCAGCAGTTCTATAAGACAGAGAAGGGAAAAACTGTTTTTT. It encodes CASSSIRQRREKLFF.